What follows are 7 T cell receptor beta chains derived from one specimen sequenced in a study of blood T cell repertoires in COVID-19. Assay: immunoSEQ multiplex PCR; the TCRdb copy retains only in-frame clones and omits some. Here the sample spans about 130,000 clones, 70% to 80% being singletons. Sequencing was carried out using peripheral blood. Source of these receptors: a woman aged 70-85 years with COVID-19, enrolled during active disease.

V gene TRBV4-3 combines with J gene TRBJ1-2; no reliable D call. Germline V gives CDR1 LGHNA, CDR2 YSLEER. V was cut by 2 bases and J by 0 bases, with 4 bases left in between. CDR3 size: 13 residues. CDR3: CASSQTANYGYTF. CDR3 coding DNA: TGCGCCAGCAGCCAAACGGCTAACTATGGCTACACCTTC.

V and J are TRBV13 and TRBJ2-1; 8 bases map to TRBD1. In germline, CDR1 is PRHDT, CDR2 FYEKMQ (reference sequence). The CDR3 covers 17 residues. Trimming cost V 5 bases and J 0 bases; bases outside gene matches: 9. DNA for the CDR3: TGTGCCAGCAGCGCGAGGGACAGGCCAAGCTCCTACAATGAGCAGTTCTTC. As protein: CASSARDRPSSYNEQFF.

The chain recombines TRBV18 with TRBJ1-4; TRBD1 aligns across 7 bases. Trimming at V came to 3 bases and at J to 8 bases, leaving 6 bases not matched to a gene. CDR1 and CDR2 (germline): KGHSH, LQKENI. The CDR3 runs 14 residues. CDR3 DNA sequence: TGTGCCAGCTCACCCGGACAGGCACGGGAAAAACTGTTTTTT. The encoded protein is CASSPGQAREKLFF. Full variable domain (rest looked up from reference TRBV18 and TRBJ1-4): NAGVMQNPRHLVRRRGQEARLRCSPMKGHSHVYWYRQLPEEGLKFMVYLQKENIIDESGMPKERFSAEFPKEGPSILRIQQVVRGDSAAYFCASSPGQAREKLFFGSGTQLSVL.

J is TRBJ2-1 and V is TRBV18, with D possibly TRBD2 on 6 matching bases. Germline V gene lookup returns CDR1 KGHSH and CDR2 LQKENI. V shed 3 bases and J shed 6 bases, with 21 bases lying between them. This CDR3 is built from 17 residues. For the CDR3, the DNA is TGTGCCAGCTCACCCCGTTCTAGCCTCCTCGGGGGCAATGAGCAGTTCTTC. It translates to CASSPRSSLLGGNEQFF.

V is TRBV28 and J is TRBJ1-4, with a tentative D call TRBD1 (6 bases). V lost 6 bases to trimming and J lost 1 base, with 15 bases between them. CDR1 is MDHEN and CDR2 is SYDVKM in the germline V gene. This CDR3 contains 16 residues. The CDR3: CASSSTGWLTNEKLFF. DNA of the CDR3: TGTGCCAGCAGCTCCACAGGGTGGTTAACTAATGAAAAACTGTTTTTT. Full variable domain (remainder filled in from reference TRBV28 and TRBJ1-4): DVKVTQSSRYLVKRTGEKVFLECVQDMDHENMFWYRQDPGLGLRLIYFSYDVKMKEKGDIPEGYSVSREKKERFSLILESASTNQTSMYLCASSSTGWLTNEKLFFGSGTQLSVL.

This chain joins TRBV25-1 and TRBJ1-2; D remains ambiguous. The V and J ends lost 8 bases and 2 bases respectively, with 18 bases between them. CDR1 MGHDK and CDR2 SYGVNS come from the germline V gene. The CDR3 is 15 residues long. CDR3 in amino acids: CASSPAAGYNYGYTF. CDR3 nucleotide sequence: TGTGCCAGCTCTCCCGCGGCGGGGTACAACTATGGCTACACCTTC.

CDR3 DNA sequence: TGTGCCAGCTCACCAGGCCGACAAGAGGGAGCTTTCTTT. Protein: CASSPGRQEGAFF. The gene calls are TRBV18 and TRBJ1-1; no definite D call. Trimming cost V 2 bases and J 10 bases, with 14 bases left between them. The CDR3 totals 13 residues. The germline CDR1 and CDR2 sequences are KGHSH and LQKENI.